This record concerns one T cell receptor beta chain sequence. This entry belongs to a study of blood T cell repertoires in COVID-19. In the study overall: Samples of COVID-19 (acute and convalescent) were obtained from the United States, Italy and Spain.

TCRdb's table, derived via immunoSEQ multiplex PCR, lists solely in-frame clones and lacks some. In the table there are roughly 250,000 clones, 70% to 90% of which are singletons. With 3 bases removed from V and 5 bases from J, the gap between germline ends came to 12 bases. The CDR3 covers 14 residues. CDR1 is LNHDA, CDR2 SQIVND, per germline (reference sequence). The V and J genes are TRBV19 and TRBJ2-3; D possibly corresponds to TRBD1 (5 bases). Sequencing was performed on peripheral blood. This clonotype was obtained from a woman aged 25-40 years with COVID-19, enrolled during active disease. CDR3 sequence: CASSMGRRRDTQYF. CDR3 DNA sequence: TGTGCCAGTAGTATGGGGCGCAGGAGAGATACGCAGTATTTT.